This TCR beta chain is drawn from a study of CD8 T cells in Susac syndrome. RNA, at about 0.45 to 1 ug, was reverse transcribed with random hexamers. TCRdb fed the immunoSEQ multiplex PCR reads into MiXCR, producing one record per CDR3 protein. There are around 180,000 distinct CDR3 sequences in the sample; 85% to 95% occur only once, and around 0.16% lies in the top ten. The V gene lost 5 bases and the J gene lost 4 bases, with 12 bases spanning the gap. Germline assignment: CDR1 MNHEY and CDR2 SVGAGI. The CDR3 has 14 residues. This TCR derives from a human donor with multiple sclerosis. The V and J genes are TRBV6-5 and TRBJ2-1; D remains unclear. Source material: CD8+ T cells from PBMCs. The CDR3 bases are TGTGCCAGCAGTCGTCCCGGTGGGTACAATGAGCAGTTCTTC. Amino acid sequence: CASSRPGGYNEQFF.